This passage covers 3 T cell receptor beta chains from one sample sequenced in a study of Ad26.COV2.S vaccination and SARS-CoV-2 variants. The sample's treatment: 19 received Ad26.COV2.S at low or high dose, single or two shots; 5 received placebo; per-sample allocation not given. All samples were drawn on day 63, counting from the first vaccine or placebo injection. Data came from immunoSEQ multiplex PCR; TCRdb stores just in-frame clones and leaves some out. Of hundreds of thousands of clones in the sample, more than 75% were seen once. The sequencing used peripheral blood, collected in a trial of Ad26.COV2.S vaccine versus placebo. All receptors come from a person aged 18-65 years who received the Ad26.COV2.S COVID-19 vaccine or a placebo.

This chain joins TRBV5-6 and TRBJ2-3; D is ambiguous. The CDR3 is 17 amino acids. V was cut by 0 bases and J by 2 bases, with 16 bases left in between. Germline CDR1 reads SGHDT; CDR2 reads YYEEEE. The CDR3 is CASSLASWLKHTDTQYF. The CDR3 bases are TGTGCCAGCAGCTTGGCTTCTTGGCTCAAACACACAGATACGCAGTATTTT.

The gene calls are TRBV3-1 (or the pseudogene TRBV3-2) and TRBJ2-5; D gene unclear. CDR1 and CDR2 from the germline V gene are LGHDT and YNNKEL (reference sequence). The V end lost 2 bases, the J end lost 5 bases, and 3 bases lay between the germline ends. This CDR3 contains 11 residues. Here the CDR3 DNA reads TGTGCCAGCAGCCAAAGGGAGACCCAGTACTTC. This sequence encodes CASSQRETQYF.

This chain joins TRBV5-5 and TRBJ1-6; 9 bases line up with TRBD1. This CDR3 contains 16 residues. V was clipped by 5 bases and J by 6 bases; unmatched bases: 9. Germline CDR1 reads SGHKS; CDR2 reads YYEKEE (reference sequence). The CDR3 DNA follows: TGTGCCAGCAGGCACCCTGGACAGGGGTCTAATTCACCCCTCCACTTT. Amino acid sequence: CASRHPGQGSNSPLHF. The variable domain in full, with the rest retrieved from reference TRBV5-5 and TRBJ1-6, is DAGVTQSPTHLIKTRGQQVTLRCSPISGHKSVSWYQQVLGQGPQFIFQYYEKEERGRGNFPDRFSARQFPNYSSELNVNALLLGDSALYLCASRHPGQGSNSPLHFGNGTRLTVT.